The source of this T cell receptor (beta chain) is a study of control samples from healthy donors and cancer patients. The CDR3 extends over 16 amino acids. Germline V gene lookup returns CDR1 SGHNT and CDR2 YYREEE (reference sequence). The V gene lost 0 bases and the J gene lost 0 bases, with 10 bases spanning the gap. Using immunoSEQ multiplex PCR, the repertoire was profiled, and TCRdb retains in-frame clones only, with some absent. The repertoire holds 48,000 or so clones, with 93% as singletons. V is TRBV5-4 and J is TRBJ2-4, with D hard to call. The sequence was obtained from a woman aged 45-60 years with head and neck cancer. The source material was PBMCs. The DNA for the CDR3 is TGTGCCAGCAGCTTGGGAGTCACTTTAGCCAAAAACATTCAGTACTTC. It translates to CASSLGVTLAKNIQYF.